Below are 30 T cell receptor beta chains sequenced from a single sample in a study of blood T cell repertoires in COVID-19. The table came from immunoSEQ multiplex PCR; TCRdb's copy has only in-frame clones and leaves some out. The data show 300,000 to 400,000 clones, roughly 90% seen once. The sample was peripheral blood. These receptor sequences come from a young man with COVID-19, enrolled during active disease.

This rearrangement joins TRBV7-2 to TRBJ2-7; 10 bases agree with TRBD1. V lost 1 base to trimming and J lost 5 bases; unmatched junction nucleotides: 5. From germline, CDR1 is SGHTA and CDR2 FQGNSA. There are 15 residues in the CDR3. The CDR3 region has the DNA TGTGCCAGCAGCTTAGTGGGGACAGGGGCCGACGAGCAGTACTTC. Amino acid sequence: CASSLVGTGADEQYF.

The CDR3 spells CASNPNHGSSYNEQFF. In nucleotides, the CDR3 is TGCGCCAGCAACCCTAATCACGGTAGCTCCTACAATGAGCAGTTCTTC. The chain carries TRBV5-1 and TRBJ2-1; D unclear. V shed 6 bases and J shed 0 bases, with 16 bases lying between them. This CDR3 spans 16 amino acids. Germline V gene lookup returns CDR1 SGHRS and CDR2 YFSETQ.

The chain recombines TRBV27 with TRBJ2-3; TRBD2 matches 13 bases. There are 18 residues in the CDR3. The V and J ends lost 4 bases and 0 bases, in that order; junction bases with no gene match: 7. Germline CDR1 reads MNHEY; CDR2 reads SMNVEV (reference sequence). This CDR3 is CASSSRTSGSTSTDTQYF. In DNA, the CDR3 is TGTGCCAGCAGTTCCCGGACTAGCGGGAGCACTAGCACAGATACGCAGTATTTT.

The V call is TRBV7-3, the J call TRBJ1-2; TRBD1 matches 10 bases. The CDR3 is 15 amino acids. The V segment lost 5 bases and the J segment 4 bases; nucleotides outside the gene matches: 7. Germline CDR1 SGHTA, CDR2 FQGTGA. The CDR3 reads CASSPGTGEGYGYTF. CDR3 sequence (DNA): TGTGCCAGCAGCCCAGGGACAGGGGAAGGCTATGGCTACACCTTC.

This clone was detected once. The rearrangement links TRBV19 to TRBJ1-5; 9 bases match TRBD1. J was trimmed by 0 bases and V by 4 bases; bases with no gene match: 7. Germline CDR1 LNHDA, CDR2 SQIVND (reference sequence). The CDR3 runs 17 residues. The CDR3 sequence: CASSTKDRGYSNQPQHF. In nucleotides, the CDR3 is TGTGCCAGTAGTACCAAGGACAGGGGATATAGCAATCAGCCCCAGCATTTT.

This clone was picked up a small number of times. The chain links TRBV5-1 to TRBJ2-7; TRBD1 aligns across 8 bases. Germline CDR1 and CDR2: SGHRS and YFSETQ. V trimming: 3 bases; J trimming: 4 bases; junction bases outside the gene matches: 6. The CDR3 runs 14 residues. CDR3 coding DNA: TGCGCCAGCAGCTGGACAGGGTTGGATTACGAGCAGTACTTC. The encoded protein is CASSWTGLDYEQYF.

This clone was picked up one time. The V call is TRBV24-1, the J call TRBJ2-2; tentative D call: TRBD2 (6 bases). The CDR3 is made up of 14 amino acids. Trimming shortened V by 6 bases and J by 4 bases, and 11 bases separated the two germline ends. Germline V gene lookup returns CDR1 KGHDR and CDR2 SFDVKD. CDR3 region: CATSSAGPTGELFF. CDR3 DNA: TGTGCCACCAGTTCTGCGGGGCCCACCGGGGAGCTGTTTTTT.

The chain employs TRBV6-4 and TRBJ2-3; 8 nucleotides match TRBD1. The V gene's germline CDR1 is MRHNA and CDR2 SNTAGT. V lost 2 bases and J lost 6; bases outside the gene matches: 4. The CDR3 covers 14 residues. CDR3 coding DNA: TGTGCCAGCAGTGACGCAGGGGGCGTCGATACGCAGTATTTT. Translation: CASSDAGGVDTQYF.

This clone was observed a handful of times. V and J are TRBV6-2 or TRBV6-3 and TRBJ2-1, with TRBD1 matching over 9 bases. This CDR3 is built from 15 residues. Germline CDR1 and CDR2: MNHEY and SVGEGT. J lost 4 bases, V lost 0 bases, and 1 base had no gene match. The CDR3 DNA reads as TGTGCCAGCAGTTACTCGGGGACAGGGTACAATGAGCAGTTCTTC. Translating it yields CASSYSGTGYNEQFF.

This clone was seen a few times. This CDR3 is CASTFVGGNTGELFF. For the CDR3, the DNA is TGCGCCAGCACCTTCGTAGGGGGGAACACCGGGGAGCTGTTTTTT. The gene calls are TRBV5-1 and TRBJ2-2, with D maybe TRBD1 (6 bases). CDR3 size: 15 residues. The germline gives CDR1 SGHRS, CDR2 YFSETQ. V dropped 6 bases and J dropped 1 base, with 13 bases sitting between them.

The chain is built from TRBV5-4 and TRBJ2-2; possible D gene TRBD1, 5 bases. Germline lookup yields CDR1 SGHNT and CDR2 YYREEE (reference sequence). V shed 0 bases and J shed 6 bases, with 15 bases lying between them. The CDR3 totals 16 residues. The CDR3 DNA sequence: TGTGCCAGCAGCTTGGTAGGGGCGCGGCGCGCCGGGGAGCTGTTTTTT. As protein: CASSLVGARRAGELFF.

This chain joins TRBV5-1 and TRBJ2-7; 9 bases match TRBD1. The ends lost 1 base at V and 7 bases at J; junction bases unmatched: 9. This CDR3 contains 15 residues. CDR1 is SGHRS and CDR2 is YFSETQ in the germline V gene. CDR3 amino acids: CASSLWTGVGREQYF. In nucleotides, the CDR3 is TGCGCCAGCAGCTTGTGGACAGGGGTCGGTAGGGAGCAGTACTTC.

A note on this clone: The same CDR3 arises from other DNA sequences in this sample as well. This chain connects TRBV11-2 to TRBJ2-3; tentative D call: TRBD2 (5 bases). V was pared by 1 base and J by 7 bases, with 6 bases between. This CDR3 spans 12 amino acids. Germline assignment: CDR1 SGHAT and CDR2 FQNNGV. CDR3 amino acids: CASSLGTYTQYF. In DNA, the CDR3 is TGTGCCAGCAGCTTAGGGACTTATACGCAGTATTTT.

The chain is built from TRBV4-3 and TRBJ2-5; TRBD2 agrees at 11 bases. Germline lookup yields CDR1 LGHNA and CDR2 YSLEER. This CDR3 comprises 17 residues. The junction had 6 bases not matched to a gene; V was cut back by 1 base and J by 2 bases. The CDR3: CASSQGLAGGLQETQYF. In DNA form, the CDR3 reads TGCGCCAGCAGCCAAGGCCTAGCGGGGGGACTACAAGAGACCCAGTACTTC.

The chain uses TRBV5-6 and TRBJ2-5, with TRBD2 as a possible D gene (5 bases). Between the trimmed V and J ends, which lost 0 bases and 5 bases, there was a span of 23 bases. Germline V gives CDR1 SGHDT, CDR2 YYEEEE. This CDR3 has 18 residues. The CDR3 is CASSLAVWEPTSVETQYF. The CDR3 DNA follows: TGTGCCAGCAGCTTGGCTGTGTGGGAGCCTACTTCGGTGGAGACCCAGTACTTC.

CDR3 coding DNA: TGCAGCGTTGAATTCGCGGTCTCTGGAAACACCATATATTTT. It translates to CSVEFAVSGNTIYF. The J gene is TRBJ1-3, the V gene TRBV29-1; unclear D gene. The CDR3 has 14 residues. In germline, CDR1 is SQVTM, CDR2 ANQGSEA. V was pared by 2 bases and J by 0 bases, with 8 bases between. The complete variable domain, with remaining parts taken from reference TRBV29-1 and TRBJ1-3, reads SAVISQKPSRDICQRGTSLTIQCQVDSQVTMMFWYRQQPGQSLTLIATANQGSEATYESGFVIDKFPISRPNLTFSTLTVSNMSPEDSSIYLCSVEFAVSGNTIYFGEGSWLTVV.

This clone was observed a single time. The rearrangement joins TRBV6-2 or TRBV6-3 to TRBJ2-2; 13 bases match TRBD2. The V and J ends lost 4 bases and 4 bases, in that order; junction bases with no gene match: 12. The CDR3 contains 19 residues. Germline CDR1 reads MNHEY; CDR2 reads SVGEGT. CDR3 in DNA: TGTGCCAGCAGTTCTCACCGGACTAGCGGGAGAGTAGCCACCGGGGAGCTGTTTTTT. Residues: CASSSHRTSGRVATGELFF.

The chain joins TRBV29-1 to TRBJ1-2, with D possibly being TRBD1 (5 bases). CDR3 size: 13 residues. Trimming removed 5 bases at V and 4 bases at J, with 14 bases between. CDR1 is SQVTM and CDR2 is ANQGSEA in the germline V gene. The DNA of the CDR3 is TGCAGCGTTATCGAGCAGGGCATCTATGGCTACACCTTC. It specifies CSVIEQGIYGYTF.

The rearrangement joins TRBV19 to TRBJ1-5; no definite D call. This CDR3 has 16 residues. The germline CDR1 and CDR2 sequences are LNHDA and SQIVND (reference sequence). Trimming removed 7 bases at V and 0 bases at J, with 16 bases between. This chain's CDR3 is CASTTTRRYSNQPQHF. The CDR3 DNA reads as TGTGCCAGTACCACTACCCGGAGGTATAGCAATCAGCCCCAGCATTTT.

The chain has TRBV4-3 and TRBJ1-3, with 8 bases that match TRBD1. CDR1 is LGHNA, CDR2 YSLEER, per germline. CDR3 length: 15 amino acids. The junction had 1 base not matched to a gene; V was cut back by 0 bases and J by 3 bases. CDR3 nucleotide sequence: TGCGCCAGCAGCCAAGACAGGGGGCTTGGAAACACCATATATTTT. Protein product: CASSQDRGLGNTIYF.

This rearrangement joins TRBV27 to TRBJ1-2; D may be TRBD1 (5 bases). V was shortened by 4 bases and J by 4 bases, with 16 bases between the two germline ends. This CDR3 spans 15 amino acids. CDR1 MNHEY and CDR2 SMNVEV come from the germline V gene (reference sequence). This CDR3 is CASSSLEGRSYGYTF. The CDR3 bases are TGTGCCAGCAGTTCATTGGAGGGGAGGAGCTATGGCTACACCTTC.

This chain joins TRBV5-1 and TRBJ2-7; 14 nucleotides align to TRBD2. Germline V gene lookup returns CDR1 SGHRS and CDR2 YFSETQ. The CDR3 length is 17 residues. J gave up 9 bases and V 3 bases, and 14 bases lay outside the gene matches. The chain's CDR3 is CASSSLPGLAGEAAQYF. The CDR3 nucleotides are TGCGCCAGCAGCTCGCTACCGGGACTAGCGGGAGAGGCGGCGCAGTACTTC.

This clone was observed a few times. Other DNA sequences in the same sample also yield this CDR3. The chain carries TRBV6-5 and TRBJ2-7, with 7 bases lining up with TRBD2. Losses at the gene ends were 0 bases for V and 1 base for J; bases not matched to a gene: 3. From germline, CDR1 is MNHEY and CDR2 SVGAGI. The CDR3 contains 15 residues. CDR3: CASSYSGGLSYEQYF. CDR3 DNA sequence: TGTGCCAGCAGTTACTCGGGAGGGCTATCCTACGAGCAGTACTTC.

The chain employs TRBV9 and TRBJ2-6; maybe TRBD1 (5 bases). The V gene lost 4 bases and the J gene lost 4 bases, with 12 bases spanning the gap. Germline V gives CDR1 SGDLS, CDR2 YYNGEE. This CDR3 has 15 amino acids. Here the CDR3 DNA reads TGTGCCAGCAGCCCTAGGGGAACCGGGGCCAACGTCCTGACTTTC. Its translation is CASSPRGTGANVLTF.

The CDR3 region is CASSQDRVVGAGELFF. The CDR3 DNA reads as TGTGCCAGCAGCCAAGATCGGGTAGTCGGGGCCGGGGAGCTGTTTTTT. J is TRBJ2-2 and V is TRBV3-1 (or the pseudogene TRBV3-2), with D possibly TRBD2 on 5 matching bases. This CDR3 comprises 16 residues. The V gene's germline CDR1 is LGHDT and CDR2 YNNKEL (reference sequence). V was pared by 0 bases and J by 6 bases, with 14 bases between.

This rearrangement joins TRBV18 to TRBJ1-1; D uncertain. The CDR3 has 15 residues. Trimming took off 2 bases at V and 0 bases at J, with 10 bases between the two ends. Germline lookup yields CDR1 KGHSH and CDR2 LQKENI. The CDR3, as DNA: TGTGCCAGCTCACCAGAGGAGAAGATGAACACTGAAGCTTTCTTT. This encodes CASSPEEKMNTEAFF.

The chain is built from TRBV7-9 and TRBJ2-7; no definite D call. Trimming cost V 3 bases and J 1 base, with 7 bases left between them. The CDR3 has 13 amino acids. The V gene's germline CDR1 is SEHNR and CDR2 FQNEAQ (reference sequence). The CDR3, as DNA: TGTGCCAGCAGCTTTACTGGTTCCTACGAGCAGTACTTC. Its translation: CASSFTGSYEQYF. The full variable domain, its missing parts supplied by reference TRBV7-9 and TRBJ2-7, is DTGVSQNPRHKITKRGQNVTFRCDPISEHNRLYWYRQTLGQGPEFLTYFQNEAQLEKSRLLSDRFSAERPKGSFSTLEIQRTEQGDSAMYLCASSFTGSYEQYFGPGTRLTVT.

The J gene is TRBJ1-2, the V gene TRBV27; TRBD1 aligns across 12 bases. The CDR3 loop spans 16 amino acids. From germline, CDR1 is MNHEY and CDR2 SMNVEV (reference sequence). The junction had 8 bases not matched to a gene; V was cut back by 5 bases and J by 4 bases. The CDR3 DNA reads TGTGCCAGCAGTGGGGCCGGGACAGGGGGCGCCTATGGCTACACCTTC. It yields the protein CASSGAGTGGAYGYTF.

The chain recombines TRBV6-5 with TRBJ1-5; D gene unclear. CDR1 MNHEY and CDR2 SVGAGI come from the germline V gene. V was shortened by 0 bases and J by 0 bases, with 9 bases between the two germline ends. This CDR3 region has 16 residues. The CDR3 is CASSYSRSNSNQPQHF. In DNA form, the CDR3 reads TGTGCCAGCAGTTACTCGAGATCAAATAGCAATCAGCCCCAGCATTTT.

CDR3 sequence reads: CASSAGTGWDRYF. For the CDR3, the DNA is TGTGCCAGCAGCGCAGGGACAGGGTGGGATCGATACTTC. The chain links TRBV14 to TRBJ2-4, with 9 bases identical to TRBD1. The CDR3 spans 13 residues. The trim removed 5 bases at V and 16 bases at J, leaving 12 bases unmatched. The germline V gene encodes CDR1 SGHDN and CDR2 FVKESK. The full variable domain, with the rest looked up from reference TRBV14 and TRBJ2-4, is EAGVTQFPSHSVIEKGQTVTLRCDPISGHDNLYWYRRVMGKEIKFLLHFVKESKQDESGMPNNRFLAERTGGTYSTLKVQPAELEDSGVYFCASSAGTGWDRYFGAGTRLSVL.